This entry describes one T cell receptor beta chain. This sample stems from a study of T cell changes during pregnancy in multiple sclerosis. Sequencing was performed with immunoSEQ multiplex PCR; in TCRdb, only in-frame clones are kept and a portion is missing. The table shows 60,000 to 75,000 clones, with more than 75% occurring only once. Losses at the gene ends were 0 bases for V and 4 bases for J; bases not matched to a gene: 5. Germline V gene sequence: CDR1 PRHDT, CDR2 FYEKMQ (reference sequence). CDR3 length: 16 amino acids. The material was peripheral blood, obtained in the third trimester of pregnancy. The V and J genes are TRBV13 and TRBJ2-1, with 8 nucleotides matching TRBD2. The TCR originated in a female donor with multiple sclerosis, enrolled in a pregnancy study. CDR3 in amino acids: CASSLGPAGAYNEQFF. As DNA, the CDR3 is TGTGCCAGCAGCTTAGGCCCAGCGGGGGCTTACAATGAGCAGTTCTTC.